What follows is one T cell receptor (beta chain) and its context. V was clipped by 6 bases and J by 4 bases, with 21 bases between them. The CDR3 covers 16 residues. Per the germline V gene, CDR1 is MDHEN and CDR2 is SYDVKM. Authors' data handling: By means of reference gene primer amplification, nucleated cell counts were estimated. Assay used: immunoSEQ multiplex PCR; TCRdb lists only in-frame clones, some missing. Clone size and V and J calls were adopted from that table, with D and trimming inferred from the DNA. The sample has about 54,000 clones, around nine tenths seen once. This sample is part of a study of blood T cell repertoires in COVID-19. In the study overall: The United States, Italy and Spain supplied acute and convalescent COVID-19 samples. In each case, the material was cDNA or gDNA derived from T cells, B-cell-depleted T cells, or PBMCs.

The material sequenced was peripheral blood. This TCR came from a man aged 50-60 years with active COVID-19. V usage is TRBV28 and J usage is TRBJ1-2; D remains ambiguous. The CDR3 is CASRTPSEGVSYGYTF. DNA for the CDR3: TGTGCCAGCAGGACCCCGTCCGAGGGTGTAAGCTATGGCTACACCTTC.